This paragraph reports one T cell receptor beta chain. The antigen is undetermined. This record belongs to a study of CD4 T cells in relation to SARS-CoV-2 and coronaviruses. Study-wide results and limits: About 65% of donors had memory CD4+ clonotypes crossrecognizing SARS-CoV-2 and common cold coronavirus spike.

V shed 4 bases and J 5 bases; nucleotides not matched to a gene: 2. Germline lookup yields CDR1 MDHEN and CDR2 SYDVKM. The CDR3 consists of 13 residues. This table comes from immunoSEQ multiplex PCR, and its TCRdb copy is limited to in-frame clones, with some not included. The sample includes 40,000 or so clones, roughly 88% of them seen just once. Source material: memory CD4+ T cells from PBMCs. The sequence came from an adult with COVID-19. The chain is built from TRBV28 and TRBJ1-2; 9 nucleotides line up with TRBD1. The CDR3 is CASSWGQGYGYTF. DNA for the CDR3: TGTGCCAGCAGTTGGGGACAGGGTTATGGCTACACCTTC.